The following is a T cell receptor (beta chain) sequence with its context. The sample comes from a study of blood T cell repertoires in COVID-19. Using immunoSEQ multiplex PCR, the repertoire was profiled, and TCRdb retains in-frame clones only, with some absent. The sample shows 200,000 or so clones, about 86% of them seen only once. Germline CDR1 reads KGHSH; CDR2 reads LQKENI. The V gene lost 2 bases and the J gene lost 5 bases, with 18 bases spanning the gap. This CDR3 contains 17 residues. The V gene is TRBV18, the J gene TRBJ2-2; TRBD2 might be the D (5 bases). The sequencing sample was made of peripheral blood. This TCR derives from a woman in her forties or fifties with acute or convalescent COVID-19. The CDR3 here is CASSPGSARGRTGELFF. The DNA for the CDR3 is TGTGCCAGCTCACCAGGTTCGGCACGGGGTAGGACCGGGGAGCTGTTTTTT.